Ten or more counts support the clone carrying this TCR beta chain. Its antigen is still unknown. It may be a read error: a sequence one base away is much more abundant. This entry is derived from a study of tumor and adjacent non-tumor tissue in lung cancer. General observations from the study: Top 100 clones took a larger repertoire share in normal lung. TCR diversity was significantly greater in tumor than normal lung tissue.

The template was RNA from unsorted bulk tissue. Three rounds of nested PCR, following a modified ARM-PCR protocol, produced the TCRbeta library. Each CDR3 protein gets one entry after TCRdb re-called the multiplex PCR reads with MiXCR. The profile shows 75,000 to 95,000 distinct CDR3 sequences, over 60% of them singletons. The CDR3 has 14 amino acids. Germline CDR1 and CDR2: MGHRA and YSYEKL. The sequenced sample was lung tumor tissue. This clonotype was sampled from a woman in her 40s with non-small cell lung cancer. V gene TRBV4-1 combines with J gene TRBJ2-5; 11 nucleotides line up with TRBD2. The CDR3: CAGSLGTSGETQYF. CDR3 DNA sequence: TGCGCCGGCAGCCTAGGGACTAGCGGAGAGACCCAGTACTTC.